The rows below give T cell receptor beta chains drawn from one sample of a study of T-cell reconstitution after alpha-beta-depleted transplantation in children. Using its own MiXCR run on the PCR reads, TCRdb lists one record per CDR3 protein. In the table there are some 400,000 distinct CDR3 sequences, about a fifth of which are singletons. The source was PBMCs from the stem cell graft donor, collected from the stem cell graft. These receptors originate from a human donor who donated a stem cell graft to a child with acute myeloid leukemia. Each CDR3 is given with its conserved first and last residue. The D gene is left open where the match is weak. Size values are once, few and many counts, or a class for expanded clones, and some rows have none.

j_call v_call clone_size cdr3_length d_call cdr3_aa cdr3_nt
TRBJ2-5 TRBV20-1 few 17 TRBD2 CSAIPVRTSGSSETQYF TGCAGTGCCATCCCCGTCCGGACTAGCGGGAGTTCGGAGACCCAGTACTTC
TRBJ2-2 TRBV15 many 15 TRBD2 CATSHGLADTGELFF TGTGCCACCAGCCACGGACTAGCGGATACCGGGGAGCTGTTTTTT
TRBJ2-2 TRBV12-3/TRBV12-4 NA 15 TRBD1 CASSPPTGSDGELFF TGTGCCAGCAGTCCCCCGACAGGGTCTGACGGGGAGCTGTTTTTT
TRBJ2-3 TRBV4-3 NA 16 NA CASSQVLEVGTDTQYF TGCGCCAGCAGCCAAGTACTAGAGGTGGGCACAGATACGCAGTATTTT
TRBJ1-6 TRBV12-3/TRBV12-4 few 15 NA CASSLAIGINSPLHF TGTGCCAGCAGTTTAGCTATAGGTATTAATTCACCCCTCCACTTT
TRBJ2-4 TRBV29-1 many 13 NA CSVEQAVGDIQYF TGCAGCGTTGAGCAGGCGGTCGGGGACATTCAGTACTTC
TRBJ1-1 TRBV20-1 many 14 NA CSASRVNMNTEAFF TGCAGTGCTTCCAGGGTTAACATGAACACTGAAGCTTTCTTT
TRBJ2-3 TRBV10-1 many 14 TRBD1 CASSGTGGTDTQYF TGCGCCAGCAGTGGGACAGGCGGCACAGATACGCAGTATTTT
TRBJ2-7 TRBV7-2 NA 15 TRBD2 CASSRRTSGTYEQYF TGTGCCAGCAGCCGTCGGACTAGCGGGACATACGAGCAGTACTTC
TRBJ1-1 TRBV4-1 NA 12 NA CASSHMNTEAFF TGCGCCAGCAGCCATATGAACACTGAAGCTTTCTTT
TRBJ2-3 TRBV15 NA 18 NA CATSRDVSKRFLTDTQYF TGTGCCACCAGCAGAGATGTTTCCAAGCGGTTTCTCACAGATACGCAGTATTTT
TRBJ2-3 TRBV11-2 NA 16 TRBD2 CASSRSGIAFGDTQYF TGTGCCAGCAGCCGTAGCGGGATAGCCTTCGGAGATACGCAGTATTTT
TRBJ2-7 TRBV20-1 many 13 TRBD2 CSASERESQEQYF TGCAGTGCTAGCGAGCGGGAGAGTCAAGAGCAGTACTTC
TRBJ1-5 TRBV12-3/TRBV12-4 NA 17 NA CASSPRAAGFSNQPQHF TGTGCCAGCAGTCCCCGGGCCGCGGGATTTAGCAATCAGCCCCAGCATTTT
TRBJ2-5 TRBV5-1 few 14 TRBD1 CASSTGTAKETQYF TGCGCCAGCTCCACCGGGACAGCCAAAGAGACCCAGTACTTC
TRBJ2-7 TRBV6-6 few 13 NA CASSYVGAYEQYF TGTGCCAGCAGTTACGTTGGGGCATACGAGCAGTACTTC
TRBJ2-7 TRBV3-1 NA 14 TRBD2 CASSETGGTYEQYF TGTGCCAGCAGCGAGACGGGGGGTACCTACGAGCAGTACTTC
TRBJ1-5 TRBV6-5 NA 12 NA CASSYYQGPQHF TGTGCCAGCAGTTACTATCAGGGTCCCCAGCATTTT
TRBJ2-1 TRBV12-3/TRBV12-4 many 12 NA CASSPSSVEQFF TGTGCCAGCAGCCCAAGTAGTGTTGAGCAGTTCTTC
TRBJ1-1 TRBV20-1 many 14 NA CSARTGWGNTEAFF TGCAGTGCTAGGACGGGGTGGGGGAACACTGAAGCTTTCTTT
TRBJ2-5 TRBV11-2 few 14 NA CASSLDRKSGTQYF TGTGCCAGCAGCCTGGACCGCAAAAGTGGGACCCAGTACTTC
TRBJ2-7 TRBV12-3/TRBV12-4 NA 11 NA CASGIAYEQYF TGTGCCAGCGGGATAGCCTACGAGCAGTACTTC
TRBJ2-7 TRBV7-9 NA 12 TRBD1 CASSFGQGEQYF TGTGCCAGCAGCTTTGGACAGGGCGAGCAGTACTTC
TRBJ2-5 TRBV7-3 NA 15 TRBD2 CASSPRASGQETQYF TGTGCCAGCAGCCCGCGAGCTAGCGGCCAAGAGACCCAGTACTTC
TRBJ2-1 TRBV12-3/TRBV12-4 many 17 TRBD2 CASSSTVLAGAYNEQFF TGTGCCAGCAGCTCAACCGTCCTAGCGGGAGCCTACAATGAGCAGTTCTTC
TRBJ2-7 TRBV6-1 many 14 NA CASWEKANSYEQYF TGTGCCAGCTGGGAAAAAGCGAACTCCTACGAGCAGTACTTC
TRBJ2-1 TRBV20-1 NA 16 NA CSARSLVGGSNVEQFF TGCAGTGCTAGATCCCTTGTTGGGGGGTCTAACGTGGAGCAGTTCTTC
TRBJ2-7 TRBV5-1 NA 16 TRBD1 CASSPRDSWGTYEQYF TGCGCCAGCAGCCCCCGGGACAGTTGGGGGACGTACGAGCAGTACTTC
TRBJ2-1 TRBV13 many 15 TRBD2 CASSTGLAVNNEQFF TGTGCCAGCAGTACAGGACTAGCGGTGAACAATGAGCAGTTCTTC
TRBJ2-3 TRBV20-1 few 15 TRBD2 CSASRLAGEADTQYF TGCAGTGCTAGTAGACTAGCGGGAGAAGCAGATACGCAGTATTTT
TRBJ2-7 TRBV5-1 NA 13 TRBD2 CASKLAGTYEQYF TGCGCCAGCAAGCTAGCGGGAACCTACGAGCAGTACTTC
TRBJ2-3 TRBV10-3 few 12 NA CAIRAGADTQYF TGTGCCATCAGAGCAGGGGCAGATACGCAGTATTTT
TRBJ2-1 TRBV4-1 NA 17 NA CASSQEDFVATYNEQFF TGCGCCAGCAGCCAAGAGGATTTTGTCGCGACCTACAATGAGCAGTTCTTC
TRBJ2-1 TRBV20-1 many 17 NA CSARDPQAEPIVHEQFF TGCAGTGCTAGAGATCCCCAGGCGGAACCAATTGTCCATGAGCAGTTCTTC
TRBJ1-2 TRBV29-1 many 13 TRBD1 CSGTGGANYGYTF TGCAGTGGAACAGGGGGCGCTAACTATGGCTACACCTTC
TRBJ2-7 TRBV20-1 many 16 TRBD1 CSAPKTRTGPTYEQYF TGCAGTGCTCCGAAAACTCGGACAGGACCGACCTACGAGCAGTACTTC
TRBJ2-3 TRBV10-1 NA 16 TRBD2 CASSANVAGGLDTQYF TGCGCCAGCAGTGCAAACGTAGCGGGAGGGCTAGATACGCAGTATTTT
TRBJ1-2 TRBV5-8 many 13 NA CASSFSGNYGYTF TGTGCCAGCAGCTTTTCGGGAAACTATGGCTACACCTTC
TRBJ2-1 TRBV10-3 once 15 TRBD2 CAISLIAGEDNEQFF TGTGCCATCAGCCTAATAGCGGGAGAGGACAATGAGCAGTTCTTT
TRBJ2-1 TRBV20-1 few 15 TRBD2 CSALVLAGSYNEQFF TGCAGTGCTCTTGTACTAGCGGGATCCTACAATGAGCAGTTCTTC
TRBJ2-3 TRBV5-1 many 15 NA CASSLRGGATDTQYF TGCGCCAGCAGCTTGCGCGGGGGCGCGACAGATACGCAGTATTTT
TRBJ2-2 TRBV24-1 many 15 NA CATSDLGYDTGELFF TGTGCCACCAGTGATTTAGGCTACGACACCGGGGAGCTGTTTTTT
TRBJ2-3 TRBV5-1 many 17 TRBD2 CASSPVPLSGGADTQYF TGCGCCAGCAGCCCGGTGCCCCTTTCGGGAGGTGCCGATACGCAGTATTTT